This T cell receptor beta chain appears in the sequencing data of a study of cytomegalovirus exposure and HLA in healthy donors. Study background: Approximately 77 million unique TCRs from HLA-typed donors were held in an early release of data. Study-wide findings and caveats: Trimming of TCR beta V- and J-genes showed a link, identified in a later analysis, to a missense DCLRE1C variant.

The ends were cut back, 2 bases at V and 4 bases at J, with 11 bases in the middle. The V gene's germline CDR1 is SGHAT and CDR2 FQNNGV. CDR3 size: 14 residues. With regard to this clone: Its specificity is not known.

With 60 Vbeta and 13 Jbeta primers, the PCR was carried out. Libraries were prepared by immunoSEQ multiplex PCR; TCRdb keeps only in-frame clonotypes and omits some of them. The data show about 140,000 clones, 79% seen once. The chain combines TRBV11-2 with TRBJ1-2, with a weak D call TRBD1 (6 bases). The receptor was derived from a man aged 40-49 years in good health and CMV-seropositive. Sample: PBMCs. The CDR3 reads CASSLRGALYGYTF. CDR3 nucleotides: TGTGCCAGCAGCTTACGGGGGGCTCTCTATGGCTACACCTTC.